This is a list of T cell receptor beta chains from one sample in a study of blood T cell repertoires in COVID-19. Sequencing used immunoSEQ multiplex PCR; TCRdb keeps in-frame clones, though not all of them. The table records roughly 100,000 clones, around 88% of them present only once. Sequenced: peripheral blood. Receptor source: a woman aged 80 or over with acute or convalescent COVID-19. CDR3s include the opening cysteine and the closing phenylalanine or tryptophan. A row's size may be missing; if present it is once, few, many or a size class.

v_gene: TRBV5-1
abundance: NA
CDR3aa: CASSQDRVNTGELFF

v_gene: TRBV18
abundance: NA
CDR3aa: CASSPGTDNSPLHF

v_gene: TRBV7-2
abundance: NA
CDR3aa: CASSLQQGSNQPQHF

v_gene: TRBV20-1
abundance: NA
CDR3aa: CSAASSYEQYF

v_gene: TRBV3-1/TRBV3-2
abundance: NA
CDR3aa: CASSPWDRGPQETQYF

v_gene: TRBV5-6
abundance: NA
CDR3aa: CASSLLLQETQYF

v_gene: TRBV5-1
abundance: once
CDR3aa: CASSPGTGKRNTEAFF

v_gene: TRBV5-1
abundance: NA
CDR3aa: CASSPDRGIPEAFF

v_gene: TRBV18
abundance: few
CDR3aa: CASSPATSSYNEQFF

v_gene: TRBV5-1
abundance: NA
CDR3aa: CASRRTGQETQYF

v_gene: TRBV6-1
abundance: few
CDR3aa: CASSERASGGGNEQFF

v_gene: TRBV6-5
abundance: NA
CDR3aa: CASSYGVGTGGVEQYF

v_gene: TRBV19
abundance: NA
CDR3aa: CASRAAASSYNSPLHF

v_gene: TRBV7-9
abundance: large
CDR3aa: CASSLEYGQRPYEQYF

v_gene: TRBV28
abundance: NA
CDR3aa: CASRPSSYEQYF